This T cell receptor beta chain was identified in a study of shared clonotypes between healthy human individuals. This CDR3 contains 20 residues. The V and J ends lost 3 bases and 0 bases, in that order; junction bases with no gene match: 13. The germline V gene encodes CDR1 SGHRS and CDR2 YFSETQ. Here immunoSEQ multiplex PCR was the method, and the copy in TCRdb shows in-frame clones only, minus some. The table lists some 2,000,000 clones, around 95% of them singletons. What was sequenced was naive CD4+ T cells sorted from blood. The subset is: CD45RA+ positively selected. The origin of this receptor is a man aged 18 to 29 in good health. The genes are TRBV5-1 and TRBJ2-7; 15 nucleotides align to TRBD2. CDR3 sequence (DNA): TGCGCCAGCAGCTCGTTATCGGGACTAGCGGGAGGACTGGGCTCCTACGAGCAGTACTTC. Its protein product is CASSSLSGLAGGLGSYEQYF. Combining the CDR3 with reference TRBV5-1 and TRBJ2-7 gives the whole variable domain KAGVTQTPRYLIKTRGQQVTLSCSPISGHRSVSWYQQTPGQGLQFLFEYFSETQRNKGNFPGRFSGRQFSNSRSEMNVSTLELGDSALYLCASSSLSGLAGGLGSYEQYFGPGTRLTVT.